Below, 27 T cell receptor beta chains from the same sample are listed, as sequenced in a study of early T cells in non-severe SARS-CoV-2 infection. TCRdb processed the 5' RACE reads anew with MiXCR; each CDR3 protein has one entry. The sample yields tens of thousands of distinct CDR3 sequences, about 6.7% seen once. The sequenced material came from whole blood. All receptors come from an adult who was a healthcare worker with PCR-confirmed SARS-CoV-2 infection or an uninfected control (not recorded which).

The rearrangement uses TRBV7-8 and TRBJ1-2; D unresolved. Germline V gives CDR1 SGHVS, CDR2 FQNEAQ. The CDR3 has 14 residues. Trimming stripped 5 bases from V and 0 bases from J, with 10 bases between. The CDR3 is CASSPTEPNYGYTF. DNA for the CDR3: TGTGCCAGCAGCCCGACGGAACCTAACTATGGCTACACCTTC.

Ten or more counts support this clonotype. This chain joins TRBV30 and TRBJ1-1; D might be TRBD1 (6 bases). The germline V and J ends were trimmed by 2 bases and 1 base, with 8 bases remaining between them. Germline loops: CDR1 GTSNPN, CDR2 SVGIG (reference sequence). This CDR3 spans 13 amino acids. CDR3 sequence (DNA): TGTGCCTGGAGTAGACAGGCGAACACTGAAGCTTTCTTT. The encoded protein is CAWSRQANTEAFF.

This clonotype was detected only a few times. The chain carries TRBV3-1 and TRBJ2-5, with a weak D call TRBD1 (5 bases). The germline gives CDR1 LGHDT, CDR2 YNNKEL (reference sequence). This CDR3 is 15 amino acids long. V lost 1 base, J lost 4 bases, and 13 bases lay in between. The CDR3 reads CASSQVGQPPETQYF. CDR3 coding DNA: TGTGCCAGCAGCCAAGTGGGGCAGCCCCCAGAGACCCAGTACTTC.

V is TRBV7-9 and J is TRBJ1-5; weak D call: TRBD1 (6 bases). The CDR3 consists of 16 residues. CDR1 is SEHNR, CDR2 FQNEAQ, per germline (reference sequence). Between the trimmed V and J ends, which lost 9 bases and 1 base, there was a span of 19 bases. The CDR3 spells CASSRGVSGSNQPQHF. The CDR3 DNA reads TGTGCCAGTTCGAGGGGGGTCTCAGGGAGCAATCAGCCCCAGCATTTT.

The table lists this clonotype with a few counts. The chain recombines TRBV29-1 with TRBJ2-4; D is undetermined. The germline V gene encodes CDR1 SQVTM and CDR2 ANQGSEA. The CDR3 runs to 14 residues. Trimming cost V 2 bases and J 0 bases, with 8 bases left between them. CDR3 sequence (DNA): TGCAGCGTTGAACAGCGTTTAGCCAAAAACATTCAGTACTTC. Translated: CSVEQRLAKNIQYF. Full variable domain (outside the CDR3, taken from reference TRBV29-1 and TRBJ2-4): SAVISQKPSRDICQRGTSLTIQCQVDSQVTMMFWYRQQPGQSLTLIATANQGSEATYESGFVIDKFPISRPNLTFSTLTVSNMSPEDSSIYLCSVEQRLAKNIQYFGAGTRLSVL.

This clonotype was counted many times. The J gene is TRBJ2-1, the V gene TRBV3-1, with 7 positions matching TRBD2. CDR3 length: 14 residues. CDR1 is LGHDT, CDR2 YNNKEL, per germline (reference sequence). The junction had 5 bases not matched to a gene; V was cut back by 8 bases and J by 1 base. In DNA form, the CDR3 reads TGTGCCAGCGGAGCGGGAAGGTCCTACAATGAGCAGTTCTTC. Protein product: CASGAGRSYNEQFF.

The table lists this clonotype with a few counts. The CDR3 bases are TGTGCCAGCAGTAATCTAGCTAGGACAGATACGCAGTATTTT. Translating gives CASSNLARTDTQYF. The chain couples TRBV28 to TRBJ2-3; D possibly corresponds to TRBD2 (5 bases). The CDR3 has 14 amino acids. V gave up 5 bases and J gave up 3 bases, with 12 bases separating them. Germline V gene sequence: CDR1 MDHEN, CDR2 SYDVKM.

The genes are TRBV5-1 and TRBJ1-2, with D uncertain. V was shortened by 2 bases and J by 2 bases, with 4 bases between the two germline ends. The CDR3 length is 12 residues. CDR1 and CDR2 from the germline V gene are SGHRS and YFSETQ. The CDR3 DNA sequence: TGCGCCAGCAGCTTTGACAACTATGGCTACACCTTC. Protein: CASSFDNYGYTF.

This clonotype has a count of ten or more. The chain has TRBV18 and TRBJ2-5; tentatively, D is TRBD1 (5 bases). The CDR3 consists of 13 residues. From germline, CDR1 is KGHSH and CDR2 LQKENI. With 5 bases removed from V and 3 bases from J, the gap between germline ends came to 10 bases. CDR3 nucleotides: TGTGCCAGCTCATTGGACACGAAAGAGACCCAGTACTTC. Its protein is CASSLDTKETQYF. Looking up the rest from reference TRBV18 and TRBJ2-5 gives the full variable domain: NAGVMQNPRHLVRRRGQEARLRCSPMKGHSHVYWYRQLPEEGLKFMVYLQKENIIDESGMPKERFSAEFPKEGPSILRIQQVVRGDSAAYFCASSLDTKETQYFGPGTRLLVL.

J is TRBJ2-1 and V is TRBV20-1; 9 positions agree with TRBD2. This CDR3 region has 15 residues. Germline V lookup: CDR1 DFQATT, CDR2 SNEGSKA (reference sequence). The junction had 5 bases not matched to a gene; V was cut back by 5 bases and J by 0 bases. The CDR3 spells CSAYLSGSSYNEQFF. DNA of the CDR3: TGCAGTGCTTATCTTAGCGGGAGCTCCTACAATGAGCAGTTCTTC.

The chain carries TRBV3-1 and TRBJ1-2, with 10 positions matching TRBD1. The V and J ends lost 2 bases and 5 bases, in that order; junction bases with no gene match: 5. Germline assignment: CDR1 LGHDT and CDR2 YNNKEL (reference sequence). The CDR3 is made up of 15 amino acids. This CDR3 reads CASSQPDRGYYGYTF. For the CDR3, the DNA is TGTGCCAGCAGCCAACCGGACAGGGGGTATTATGGCTACACCTTC.

V is TRBV11-2 and J is TRBJ1-5, with TRBD1 matching 7 bases. CDR3 length: 13 amino acids. The V segment lost 5 bases and the J segment 7 bases; nucleotides outside the gene matches: 5. CDR1 is SGHAT, CDR2 FQNNGV, per germline. DNA for the CDR3: TGTGCCAGCAGCCGACAGGGAGGACAGCCCCAGCATTTT. The encoded protein is CASSRQGGQPQHF.

This clonotype was counted at least ten times. CDR3 region: CASSLLPGTGGTGELFF. CDR3 bases: TGTGCCAGCAGTTTACTCCCCGGGACAGGGGGCACCGGGGAGCTGTTTTTT. The chain has TRBV28 and TRBJ2-2, with 11 bases that match TRBD1. V shed 2 bases and J 4 bases; nucleotides not matched to a gene: 6. Germline assignment: CDR1 MDHEN and CDR2 SYDVKM. The CDR3 spans 17 residues.

The chain is built from TRBV20-1 and TRBJ1-2; 8 nucleotides align to TRBD1. Trimming removed 6 bases from V and 2 bases from J; junction bases left unmatched: 5. The CDR3 consists of 13 residues. The germline gives CDR1 DFQATT, CDR2 SNEGSKA (reference sequence). The CDR3 DNA sequence: TGCAGTGCGCCGGGACAGGCGAACTATGGCTACACCTTC. Amino acid sequence: CSAPGQANYGYTF.

About this clonotype: Mismatch with germline at one junction end may stem from a read error. The rearrangement uses TRBV28 and TRBJ2-7; D tentatively fits TRBD1 or TRBD2 (5 bases each). Germline assignment: CDR1 MDHEN and CDR2 SYDVKM. CDR3 size: 14 residues. As DNA, the CDR3 is TGTGCCAGCAGTCGCCCCCCCAGGGCCGGGGAGCGGTACTTC. This gives the protein CASSRPPRAGERYF.

In this sample, this clonotype turned up a few times. This sequence joins TRBV2 and TRBJ2-7, with 10 bases identical to TRBD1. The CDR3 totals 15 residues. J gave up 4 bases and V 4 bases, and 7 bases lay outside the gene matches. CDR1 and CDR2 (germline): SNHLY, FYNNEI. CDR3 sequence reads: CASSGSPGQGYEQYF. In DNA, the CDR3 is TGTGCCAGCAGTGGTTCCCCGGGACAGGGGTACGAGCAGTACTTC.

This clonotype was recorded many times. The chain carries TRBV29-1 and TRBJ2-1, with a weak D call TRBD1 (7 bases). Trimming shortened V by 5 bases and J by 5 bases, and 10 bases separated the two germline ends. Per the germline V gene, CDR1 is SQVTM and CDR2 is ANQGSEA. This CDR3 has 12 residues. Written as DNA, the CDR3 is TGCAGCGTTTCAGGGGGGCACAATGAGCAGTTCTTC. Protein product: CSVSGGHNEQFF.

This clonotype occurred many times. The chain recombines TRBV6-1 with TRBJ2-5; D is perhaps TRBD1 (5 bases). Germline V lookup: CDR1 MNHNS, CDR2 SASEGT. This CDR3 is built from 14 residues. Trimming took off 2 bases at V and 5 bases at J, with 12 bases between the two ends. The CDR3 here is CASSESRARETQYF. CDR3 coding DNA: TGTGCCAGCAGTGAATCCAGGGCCCGGGAGACCCAGTACTTC.

This clonotype was picked up many times. CDR3 in DNA: TGTGCCAGCAGCCAAAACGGGGACACTGAAGCTTTCTTT. It encodes CASSQNGDTEAFF. The chain recombines TRBV16 with TRBJ1-1, with unresolved D. Trimming pared 2 bases from V and 3 bases from J, leaving 7 bases between. The CDR3 spans 13 residues. Per germline, CDR1 KGHSY and CDR2 FQNENV.

V and J are TRBV29-1 and TRBJ1-1; 7 bases are a match to TRBD1. CDR1 SQVTM and CDR2 ANQGSEA come from the germline V gene. The CDR3 has 12 residues. The junction had 4 bases not matched to a gene; V was cut back by 5 bases and J by 4 bases. CDR3 sequence reads: CSVSGTATEAFF. CDR3 in DNA: TGCAGCGTTTCCGGGACAGCCACTGAAGCTTTCTTT. The full variable domain, its missing parts supplied by reference TRBV29-1 and TRBJ1-1, is SAVISQKPSRDICQRGTSLTIQCQVDSQVTMMFWYRQQPGQSLTLIATANQGSEATYESGFVIDKFPISRPNLTFSTLTVSNMSPEDSSIYLCSVSGTATEAFFGQGTRLTVV.

This clonotype has more than one count but fewer than ten. The chain combines TRBV28 with TRBJ2-1; D call uncertain. Germline CDR1 reads MDHEN; CDR2 reads SYDVKM. The CDR3 has 13 residues. V lost 7 bases, J lost 4 bases, and 11 bases lay in between. CDR3 protein: CASTHREYNEQFF. CDR3 nucleotides: TGTGCCAGCACCCATAGGGAATACAATGAGCAGTTCTTC.

The gene calls are TRBV7-3 and TRBJ2-2; 10 bases map to TRBD2. V shed 2 bases and J 4 bases; nucleotides not matched to a gene: 1. The CDR3 covers 15 residues. Germline CDR1 reads SGHTA; CDR2 reads FQGTGA. The CDR3 DNA reads as TGTGCCAGCAGCTTACTAGCGGGAGCCACCGGGGAGCTGTTTTTT. This encodes CASSLLAGATGELFF.

V usage is TRBV29-1 and J usage is TRBJ2-2; perhaps TRBD1 as D (5 bases). V gave up 6 bases and J gave up 0 bases, with 8 bases separating them. The CDR3 runs to 13 residues. Germline-derived CDR1 and CDR2 are SQVTM and ANQGSEA. The CDR3 DNA is TGCAGCGTAGACAGCGCGAACACCGGGGAGCTGTTTTTT. Amino acids: CSVDSANTGELFF.

This clonotype was recorded at least ten times. This sequence joins TRBV12-3 or TRBV12-4 and TRBJ2-5, with 9 bases identical to TRBD2. The CDR3 consists of 15 residues. V lost 6 bases to trimming and J lost 2 bases; unmatched junction nucleotides: 7. CDR3 loop: CASRLREGGQETQYF. In DNA form, the CDR3 reads TGTGCCAGCAGACTGCGGGAGGGGGGACAAGAGACCCAGTACTTC.

The sample holds many counts of this clonotype. The chain employs TRBV20-1 and TRBJ2-7; D uncertain. There are 12 residues in the CDR3. Germline V CDR1 and CDR2: DFQATT, SNEGSKA (reference sequence). V was clipped by 6 bases and J by 1 base, with 10 bases between them. In DNA form, the CDR3 reads TGCAGTGCAAGACTGCAGTCCTACGAGCAGTACTTC. It is translated as CSARLQSYEQYF.

CDR3: CASSYAQWTGELFF. The CDR3 nucleotides read TGTGCCAGCAGTTACGCACAGTGGACCGGGGAGCTGTTTTTT. This chain links TRBV6-5 with TRBJ2-2; D not certain. V was cut by 2 bases and J by 5 bases, with 9 bases left in between. The CDR3 has 14 residues. The V gene's germline CDR1 is MNHEY and CDR2 SVGAGI.

This clonotype showed up many times. The genes are TRBV6-1 and TRBJ2-7; a possible D gene is TRBD2 (5 bases). Trimming stripped 5 bases from V and 2 bases from J, with 19 bases between. Germline values: CDR1 MNHNS, CDR2 SASEGT. The CDR3 spans 16 residues. DNA for the CDR3: TGTGCCAGCAGTAGAGAGACGCGACTACCCACCTACGAGCAGTACTTC. Residues: CASSRETRLPTYEQYF.